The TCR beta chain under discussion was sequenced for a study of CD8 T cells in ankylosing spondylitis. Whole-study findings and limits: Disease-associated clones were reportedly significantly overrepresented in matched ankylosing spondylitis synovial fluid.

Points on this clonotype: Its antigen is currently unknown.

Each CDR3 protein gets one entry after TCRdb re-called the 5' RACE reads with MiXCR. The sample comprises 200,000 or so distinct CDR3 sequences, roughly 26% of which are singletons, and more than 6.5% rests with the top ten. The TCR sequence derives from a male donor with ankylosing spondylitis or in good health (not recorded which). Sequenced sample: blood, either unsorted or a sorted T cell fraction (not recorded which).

The CDR3 DNA reads TGTGCCAGCCCCGGCTATGGCTACACCTTC. Its translation: CASPGYGYTF. The chain is built from TRBV7-2 and TRBJ1-2; D uncertain. Trimming shortened V by 8 bases and J by 4 bases, and 5 bases separated the two germline ends. The CDR3 length is 10 residues. The germline V gene encodes CDR1 SGHTA and CDR2 FQGNSA.